This is a list of T cell receptor beta chains from one sample in a study of CD8+ T cells in alopecia areata. The assay was immunoSEQ multiplex PCR, and TCRdb's table has in-frame clones only and misses some. Here the sample spans 140,000 to 150,000 clones, around 58% being singletons. The sequencing here drew on CD4+ T cells sorted from blood, taken at week 0. The receptors derive from a human donor with alopecia areata. The CDR3 runs from the conserved cysteine through the conserved F or W. The D gene is left open where the match is weak. Clone size is given for some rows only: seen once, a few or many times, or a class if the clone is expanded.

d_call: TRBD1; j_call: TRBJ2-7; v_call: TRBV5-1; clone_size: few; cdr3_nt: TGCGCCAGCAGCGCATCGACAGGGACCTACGAGCAGTACTTC; cdr3_aa: CASSASTGTYEQYF
d_call: TRBD2; j_call: TRBJ2-4; v_call: TRBV4-1; clone_size: -; cdr3_nt: TGCGCCAGCAGCCAAGAGCGCGGGGGGGAAGGTCTAGCCAAAAACATTCAGTACTTC; cdr3_aa: CASSQERGGEGLAKNIQYF
d_call: TRBD1; j_call: TRBJ1-6; v_call: TRBV27; clone_size: -; cdr3_nt: TGTGCCAGCAGTTCGGGACAGGGATTTTCACCCCTCCACTTT; cdr3_aa: CASSSGQGFSPLHF
d_call: -; j_call: TRBJ2-7; v_call: TRBV15; clone_size: -; cdr3_nt: TGTGCCACCAGCAGAGACGGATCCTACGAGCAGTACTTC; cdr3_aa: CATSRDGSYEQYF
d_call: TRBD2; j_call: TRBJ2-7; v_call: TRBV5-1; clone_size: -; cdr3_nt: TGCGCCAGCAGCTTGATCGGGGGGACTGACTACGAGCAGTACTTC; cdr3_aa: CASSLIGGTDYEQYF
d_call: -; j_call: TRBJ1-6; v_call: TRBV2; clone_size: -; cdr3_nt: TGTGCCAGCAGTCAGAGACAGGCTCTTAGTTCACCCCTCCACTTT; cdr3_aa: CASSQRQALSSPLHF
d_call: -; j_call: TRBJ2-4; v_call: TRBV9; clone_size: -; cdr3_nt: TGTGCCAGCAGCGTAGCCCCGGGGTCAGCCAAAAACATTCAGTACTTC; cdr3_aa: CASSVAPGSAKNIQYF
d_call: -; j_call: TRBJ2-3; v_call: TRBV2; clone_size: few; cdr3_nt: TGTGCCAGCAGTGCCCAGGGATTGGGGGATACGCAGTATTTT; cdr3_aa: CASSAQGLGDTQYF
d_call: TRBD2; j_call: TRBJ2-1; v_call: TRBV9; clone_size: -; cdr3_nt: TGTGCCAGCAGCCCAAGATCCGGGACTAGCGATGAGCAGTTCTTC; cdr3_aa: CASSPRSGTSDEQFF
d_call: TRBD2; j_call: TRBJ2-7; v_call: TRBV7-2; clone_size: -; cdr3_nt: TGTGCCAGCCGGAGCGGGGGGGGATACGAGCAGTACTTC; cdr3_aa: CASRSGGGYEQYF
d_call: TRBD1; j_call: TRBJ1-1; v_call: TRBV5-5; clone_size: -; cdr3_nt: TGTGCCAGCAGCTTAGTGACAGGGGACACTGAAGCTTTCTTT; cdr3_aa: CASSLVTGDTEAFF
d_call: -; j_call: TRBJ1-2; v_call: TRBV30; clone_size: -; cdr3_nt: TGTGCCTGGAGTTCATTTTTCGCCTATGGCTACACCTTC; cdr3_aa: CAWSSFFAYGYTF
d_call: TRBD2; j_call: TRBJ2-1; v_call: TRBV18; clone_size: -; cdr3_nt: TGTGCCAGCTCACCCTCCGGGACTAGTTACAATGAGCAGTTCTTC; cdr3_aa: CASSPSGTSYNEQFF
d_call: TRBD2; j_call: TRBJ2-7; v_call: TRBV10-3; clone_size: once; cdr3_nt: TGTGCCATTCGAGCGGGGGGATCCTCCTACGAGCAGTACTTC; cdr3_aa: CAIRAGGSSYEQYF
d_call: TRBD1; j_call: TRBJ1-2; v_call: TRBV6-6; clone_size: -; cdr3_nt: TGTGCCAGCAGCTCCCCGGACAGGGGGCAGAATGGCTACACCTTC; cdr3_aa: CASSSPDRGQNGYTF
d_call: -; j_call: TRBJ2-3; v_call: TRBV4-3; clone_size: -; cdr3_nt: TGCGCCAGCAGCCAAGTGGCCAGGGGAGAAGATACGCAGTATTTT; cdr3_aa: CASSQVARGEDTQYF
d_call: -; j_call: TRBJ1-2; v_call: TRBV9; clone_size: -; cdr3_nt: TGTGCCAGCAGCGATTCCGGGACACATCTTAACTATGGCTACACCTTC; cdr3_aa: CASSDSGTHLNYGYTF
d_call: TRBD1; j_call: TRBJ1-5; v_call: TRBV2; clone_size: -; cdr3_nt: TGTGCCAGCAGTGGGACAGGGGGGGATCAGCCCCAGCATTTT; cdr3_aa: CASSGTGGDQPQHF
d_call: -; j_call: TRBJ2-5; v_call: TRBV15; clone_size: once; cdr3_nt: TGTGCCACCAGCAGAGATGGGCCAGCCCAGTACTTC; cdr3_aa: CATSRDGPAQYF
d_call: TRBD2; j_call: TRBJ2-1; v_call: TRBV7-9; clone_size: -; cdr3_nt: TGTGCCAGCAGCCCAACTAGCGGGGGGTTGTATGAGCAGTTCTTC; cdr3_aa: CASSPTSGGLYEQFF
d_call: TRBD2; j_call: TRBJ2-1; v_call: TRBV15; clone_size: -; cdr3_nt: TGTGCCACCAGCGCTGGCGGGACTAGCGGGGGAGCTCTGTCCCACAATGAGCAGTTCTTC; cdr3_aa: CATSAGGTSGGALSHNEQFF
d_call: -; j_call: TRBJ1-6; v_call: TRBV30; clone_size: -; cdr3_nt: TGTGCCTGGACATCTGGAGGCTCCTATAATTCACCCCTCCACTTT; cdr3_aa: CAWTSGGSYNSPLHF
d_call: TRBD1; j_call: TRBJ1-1; v_call: TRBV29-1; clone_size: -; cdr3_nt: TGCAGCGTTGCCTGGGACAGATCTAACACTGAAGCTTTCTTT; cdr3_aa: CSVAWDRSNTEAFF
d_call: TRBD1; j_call: TRBJ1-6; v_call: TRBV2; clone_size: few; cdr3_nt: TGTGCCAGCAGCGGGACAGGGTATGGATCACCCCTCCACTTT; cdr3_aa: CASSGTGYGSPLHF
d_call: -; j_call: TRBJ2-5; v_call: TRBV5-4; clone_size: -; cdr3_nt: TGTGCCAGCAGCGGACGGAGGGAAGAGACCCAGTACTTC; cdr3_aa: CASSGRREETQYF
d_call: -; j_call: TRBJ1-5; v_call: TRBV29-1; clone_size: -; cdr3_nt: TGCAGCGTTGCGGAAAGTCACAATCAGCCCCAGCATTTT; cdr3_aa: CSVAESHNQPQHF
d_call: -; j_call: TRBJ2-5; v_call: TRBV29-1; clone_size: -; cdr3_nt: TGCAGCGTTGAGAAGGAAGTGTTGGAGACCCAGTACTTC; cdr3_aa: CSVEKEVLETQYF
d_call: -; j_call: TRBJ1-5; v_call: TRBV5-1; clone_size: few; cdr3_nt: TGCGCCAGCAGTCCAACCGTGGGGAGCAATCAGCCCCAGCATTTT; cdr3_aa: CASSPTVGSNQPQHF
d_call: TRBD1; j_call: TRBJ2-4; v_call: TRBV29-1; clone_size: -; cdr3_nt: TGCAGCGTTGCCTCCGGGACAGGGATGAACATTCAGTACTTC; cdr3_aa: CSVASGTGMNIQYF
d_call: TRBD2; j_call: TRBJ2-2; v_call: TRBV4-3; clone_size: -; cdr3_nt: TGCGCCAGCAGCCAACATTCCCTAGCGGGGGATTTCGGCGGGGAGCTGTTTTTT; cdr3_aa: CASSQHSLAGDFGGELFF
d_call: -; j_call: TRBJ2-7; v_call: TRBV7-9; clone_size: few; cdr3_nt: TGTGCCAGCAGCTTAGAGGCCGAGCAGTACTTC; cdr3_aa: CASSLEAEQYF
d_call: -; j_call: TRBJ2-2; v_call: TRBV30; clone_size: -; cdr3_nt: TGTGCCTGGGGAGGGCGGAAGTATTCAGGAGCCGGGGAGCTGTTTTTT; cdr3_aa: CAWGGRKYSGAGELFF
d_call: TRBD2; j_call: TRBJ2-3; v_call: TRBV7-2; clone_size: -; cdr3_nt: TGTGCCAGCAGCTTCGGGACTAGCCTCGGAAAGCCGCAGTATTTT; cdr3_aa: CASSFGTSLGKPQYF
d_call: TRBD2; j_call: TRBJ2-7; v_call: TRBV7-2; clone_size: -; cdr3_nt: TGTGCCAGCAGCTCAGCAGCGGGGGGGCCTCGGGAGCAGTACTTC; cdr3_aa: CASSSAAGGPREQYF
d_call: TRBD1; j_call: TRBJ2-7; v_call: TRBV29-1; clone_size: few; cdr3_nt: TGCAGCGCCCGGGACAGCGCTAAAGGGCAGTACTTC; cdr3_aa: CSARDSAKGQYF
d_call: TRBD2; j_call: TRBJ2-3; v_call: TRBV5-6; clone_size: -; cdr3_nt: TGTGCCAGCAGCTTGACGAGCGGGGGCAGCACAGATACGCAGTATTTT; cdr3_aa: CASSLTSGGSTDTQYF
d_call: -; j_call: TRBJ1-1; v_call: TRBV9; clone_size: few; cdr3_nt: TGTGCCAGCAGCGTATCACCTGACCTGAACACTGAAGCTTTCTTT; cdr3_aa: CASSVSPDLNTEAFF
d_call: -; j_call: TRBJ1-2; v_call: TRBV29-1; clone_size: -; cdr3_nt: TGCAGCGTTGTTCGGGACAACCAAGGGTATGGCTACACCTTC; cdr3_aa: CSVVRDNQGYGYTF
d_call: TRBD2; j_call: TRBJ2-2; v_call: TRBV5-1; clone_size: -; cdr3_nt: TGCGCCAGCAGCTCCCTAGCGGGGGCCCACACCGGGGAGCTGTTTTTT; cdr3_aa: CASSSLAGAHTGELFF
d_call: TRBD1; j_call: TRBJ2-5; v_call: TRBV5-6; clone_size: -; cdr3_nt: TGTGCCAGCAGCCCCCTTCCGGGACAGGGAGGTCGTGTAGAGACCCAGTACTTC; cdr3_aa: CASSPLPGQGGRVETQYF
d_call: -; j_call: TRBJ1-6; v_call: TRBV19; clone_size: -; cdr3_nt: TGTGCCAGTAGTACCGGGACCCCTCTTGATAATTCACCCCTCCACTTT; cdr3_aa: CASSTGTPLDNSPLHF
d_call: TRBD1; j_call: TRBJ1-2; v_call: TRBV7-2; clone_size: -; cdr3_nt: TGTGCCAGCAGCTGGACAGGAAGCTATGGCTACACCTTC; cdr3_aa: CASSWTGSYGYTF
d_call: TRBD1; j_call: TRBJ2-1; v_call: TRBV5-4; clone_size: -; cdr3_nt: TGTGCCAGCAGCTGGACAGGGTTTCAGAATGAGCAGTTCTTC; cdr3_aa: CASSWTGFQNEQFF
d_call: -; j_call: TRBJ2-5; v_call: TRBV9; clone_size: -; cdr3_nt: TGTGCCAGCAGCGAGAGGGGCGGGCAGCGCCAAGAGACCCAGTACTTC; cdr3_aa: CASSERGGQRQETQYF
d_call: -; j_call: TRBJ1-5; v_call: TRBV2; clone_size: -; cdr3_nt: TGTGCCAGCAGTGAAGGGATTAGCAATCAGCCCCAGCATTTT; cdr3_aa: CASSEGISNQPQHF
d_call: TRBD2; j_call: TRBJ2-4; v_call: TRBV11-2; clone_size: once; cdr3_nt: TGTGCCAGCAGCTCACTAGCGGGGGGGCTAAGTGAGGCCAAAAACATTCAGTACTTC; cdr3_aa: CASSSLAGGLSEAKNIQYF
d_call: TRBD1; j_call: TRBJ2-6; v_call: TRBV30; clone_size: -; cdr3_nt: TGTGCCTGCACCCGGACAGGGTTTCTATCTGGGGCCAACGTCCTGACTTTC; cdr3_aa: CACTRTGFLSGANVLTF
d_call: TRBD1; j_call: TRBJ1-2; v_call: TRBV28; clone_size: medium-sized; cdr3_nt: TGTGCCAGCAGTTCAGGGGGCCTGGATGGCTACACCTTC; cdr3_aa: CASSSGGLDGYTF
d_call: -; j_call: TRBJ2-5; v_call: TRBV5-6; clone_size: -; cdr3_nt: TGTGCCAGCAGCTTGGGCACAGGGGAGACCCAGTACTTC; cdr3_aa: CASSLGTGETQYF
d_call: -; j_call: TRBJ1-1; v_call: TRBV7-9; clone_size: -; cdr3_nt: TGTGCCAGCAGCTTAGAGCGGCTGTCTACTGAAGCTTTCTTT; cdr3_aa: CASSLERLSTEAFF
d_call: TRBD2; j_call: TRBJ2-3; v_call: TRBV9; clone_size: -; cdr3_nt: TGTGCCAGCAGCGTACATAGCGGGGGGCTACTCACAGATACGCAGTATTTT; cdr3_aa: CASSVHSGGLLTDTQYF
d_call: -; j_call: TRBJ2-1; v_call: TRBV10-3; clone_size: -; cdr3_nt: TGTGCCATCAGTCGAGGAGTCGATGAGCAGTTCTTC; cdr3_aa: CAISRGVDEQFF
d_call: -; j_call: TRBJ2-4; v_call: TRBV19; clone_size: -; cdr3_nt: TGTGCCAGTAGTATAGATTGGCAGGGAATGGTTCAGTACTTC; cdr3_aa: CASSIDWQGMVQYF